This TCR gamma chain was identified during a study of Vδ1+ human thymocytes. Notes on the study in general: The authors advised highly purified populations and single-cell validation. In the thymus, TRG and TRD repertoires looked highly polyclonal with Gaussian CDR3 lengths. Thymic delta-chain repertoires held roughly 20% Vdelta2 sequences and few Vdelta3, despite high sort purity.

The template was reverse-transcribed extracted RNA. Multiplex PCR used pooled V-gene forward primers and a constant-region reverse primer to amplify CDR3s. TCRdb made new clone calls on the multiplex PCR reads using CATT. This sample has 25,000 to 35,000 gamma-chain clones, with around a fifth found just once. As regards this clone: The antigen remains unidentified.

Thymocytes were sorted as CD3+ TCRVdelta1+ TCRVdelta2- after alphabeta T cell depletion. Between roughly 98% and 99.6% of sorted thymocytes were Vdelta1+. The CDR3 loop spans 15 amino acids. The germline gives CDR1 VINAFY, CDR2 YDVSNSKD. J gave up 4 bases and V 0 bases, and 5 bases lay outside the gene matches. This receptor was obtained from a boy less than two years old who had congenital heart surgery. The sequenced sample consisted of Vdelta1+ gamma-delta thymocytes from the thymus. Documented subset: FACS-sorted CD3+ TCRalphabeta- TCRVdelta1+ TCRVdelta2- thymocytes. This chain uses TRGV5 with TRGJP1. Written as DNA, the CDR3 is TGTGCCACCTGGGACAGGCCGGGCACTGGTTGGTTCAAGATATTT. Translated, it gives CATWDRPGTGWFKIF.